What follows are 21 T cell receptor beta chains derived from one specimen sequenced in a study of T cells in Graves' hyperthyroidism and ophthalmopathy. Amplified TCR beta CDR3 regions derived from RNA transcripts. The HTBI primer set was used in a first-round RT-PCR of the TCR CDR3. TCRdb passed the multiplex PCR reads through MiXCR, listing each CDR3 protein once. This table has roughly 180,000 distinct CDR3 sequences, approximately 17% appearing once. Sequenced material: blood. Receptors originate from a woman aged 45-65 years with Graves' hyperthyroidism.

This chain joins TRBV5-1 and TRBJ1-1; 10 bases fit TRBD1. Germline trimming cut 4 bases from V and 5 bases from J; bases unmatched to any gene: 11. There are 16 residues in the CDR3. The V gene's germline CDR1 is SGHRS and CDR2 YFSETQ. CDR3 coding DNA: TGCGCCAGCAGCCCGGACCACGGACAGGGGGGGACTGAAGCTTTCTTT. Protein sequence: CASSPDHGQGGTEAFF.

This clonotype was seen repeatedly, ten times or more. The V and J genes are TRBV24-1 and TRBJ2-5, with D possibly matching TRBD2 (6 bases). The V and J ends lost 3 bases and 2 bases respectively, with 15 bases between them. The CDR3 contains 16 residues. CDR1 and CDR2 from the germline V gene are KGHDR and SFDVKD. CDR3 coding DNA: TGTGCCACCAGTGATCGGGGGACTCGGACTCAAGAGACCCAGTACTTC. This sequence encodes CATSDRGTRTQETQYF.

Of note for this clonotype: A read error may produce the germline difference seen at one junction end. This chain connects TRBV7-9 to TRBJ1-5; tentative D call: TRBD1 (6 bases). The CDR3 is 14 amino acids. Germline V CDR1 and CDR2: SEHNR, FQNEAQ (reference sequence). CDR3 nucleotide sequence: TGTGCCAGCAGCTTACGGGAAGGGGGTCAGACCCAGCATTTT. Its protein is CASSLREGGQTQHF.

This clonotype was picked up a small number of times. CDR3 sequence reads: CASSPRGGLPLGQYF. DNA for the CDR3: TGTGCCAGCAGCCCAAGGGGGGGACTCCCCCTCGGTCAGTACTTC. The chain recombines TRBV9 with TRBJ2-5, with a possible D match to TRBD2 (7 bases). The germline V gene encodes CDR1 SGDLS and CDR2 YYNGEE. CDR3 length: 15 residues. The V end was cut by 4 bases, the J end by 11 bases, with 24 bases between. Together with reference TRBV9 and TRBJ2-5, the CDR3 gives the full variable domain: DSGVTQTPKHLITATGQRVTLRCSPRSGDLSVYWYQQSLDQGLQFLIQYYNGEERAKGNILERFSAQQFPDLHSELNLSSLELGDSALYFCASSPRGGLPLGQYFGPGTRLLVL.

Points on this clonotype: Given a much more abundant clone one base away, this may be a read error. The CDR3 spells CASSPGTWDSPTEAFF. For the CDR3, the DNA is TGTGCCAGCTCACCAGGGACGTGGGACTCACCCACTGAAGCTTTCTTT. The chain recombines TRBV18 with TRBJ1-1; D possibly corresponds to TRBD1 (5 bases). V was shortened by 2 bases and J by 4 bases, with 17 bases between the two germline ends. Germline CDR1 KGHSH, CDR2 LQKENI. This CDR3 contains 16 residues.

The rearrangement links TRBV19 to TRBJ2-2; D is undetermined. The V gene's germline CDR1 is LNHDA and CDR2 SQIVND (reference sequence). Trimming pared 3 bases from V and 6 bases from J, leaving 5 bases between. CDR3 length equals 12 residues. CDR3 nucleotides: TGTGCCAGTAGTATTACCCCCGGGGAGCTGTTTTTT. This codes for CASSITPGELFF.

This clonotype showed up many times. J is TRBJ2-1 and V is TRBV7-9, with 7 bases matching TRBD2. CDR1 is SEHNR, CDR2 FQNEAQ, per germline (reference sequence). With V trimmed by 3 bases and J by 9 bases, 5 bases remained unmatched. This CDR3 contains 13 residues. CDR3 in amino acids: CASSFGTGGEQFF. The CDR3 DNA follows: TGTGCCAGCAGCTTTGGGACGGGGGGTGAGCAGTTCTTC.

This clonotype has ten or more counts. J is TRBJ2-2 and V is TRBV6-1; weak D call: TRBD1 (6 bases). Trimming stripped 7 bases from V and 3 bases from J, with 18 bases between. Germline V gives CDR1 MNHNS, CDR2 SASEGT. CDR3 size: 16 residues. CDR3 sequence: CASMDVLGADTGELFF. The CDR3 nucleotides read TGTGCCAGCATGGATGTCTTGGGGGCCGACACCGGGGAGCTGTTTTTT.

At least ten counts were recorded for this clonotype. The chain couples TRBV27 to TRBJ1-6; D unclear. V dropped 8 bases and J dropped 0 bases, with 17 bases sitting between them. The CDR3 covers 17 residues. CDR1 is MNHEY and CDR2 is SMNVEV in the germline V gene (reference sequence). The CDR3 DNA is TGTGCCAGCCGATCCACCCCTGCCGGCTCCTATAATTCACCCCTCCACTTT. Its protein product is CASRSTPAGSYNSPLHF.

This clonotype was seen ten or more times. V is TRBV12-3 or TRBV12-4 and J is TRBJ2-3; perhaps TRBD2 as D (5 bases). The CDR3 is 12 residues long. The V end was cut by 4 bases, the J end by 5 bases, with 7 bases between. In nucleotides, the CDR3 is TGTGCCAGCAGTTATCGGGGAGATACGCAGTATTTT. Protein product: CASSYRGDTQYF.

The table lists this clonotype with many counts. The CDR3 is CASGFIADEQFF. The CDR3 coding sequence is TGTGCCAGCGGCTTTATTGCTGATGAGCAGTTCTTC. The J gene is TRBJ2-1, the V gene TRBV2, with D unclear. Between the trimmed V and J ends, which lost 8 bases and 8 bases, there was a span of 13 bases. This CDR3 is 12 amino acids long. CDR1 is SNHLY and CDR2 is FYNNEI in the germline V gene.

This clonotype was detected ten times or more. The rearrangement uses TRBV12-3 or TRBV12-4 and TRBJ2-7, with TRBD1 identical over 9 bases. This CDR3 has 17 amino acids. V lost 2 bases, J lost 3 bases, and 11 bases stayed unmatched. The CDR3 nucleotides are TGTGCCAGCAGTTTAATCGGGGACTTGGGACAGGGCTACGAGCAGTACTTC. This codes for CASSLIGDLGQGYEQYF.

In this sample, this clonotype turned up many times. The rearrangement uses TRBV27 and TRBJ1-3; TRBD1 matches 7 bases. Germline lookup yields CDR1 MNHEY and CDR2 SMNVEV (reference sequence). CDR3 length: 14 residues. V was pared by 5 bases and J by 3 bases, with 4 bases of the junction left unmatched. CDR3 protein: CASSPRGSGNTIYF. DNA for the CDR3: TGTGCCAGCAGTCCCAGGGGGAGTGGAAACACCATATATTTT.

The chain carries TRBV20-1 and TRBJ2-1; D is perhaps TRBD1 (5 bases). The CDR3 length is 12 residues. V gave up 4 bases and J gave up 10 bases, with 14 bases separating them. Germline values: CDR1 DFQATT, CDR2 SNEGSKA (reference sequence). CDR3 nucleotides: TGCAGTGCTAAACTCAGGACAAAGGAGCAGTTCTTC. It is translated as CSAKLRTKEQFF.

This clonotype was seen repeatedly, ten times or more. The chain recombines TRBV29-1 with TRBJ1-1; D gene unclear. Per germline, CDR1 SQVTM and CDR2 ANQGSEA. The CDR3 extends over 12 amino acids. V lost 2 bases and J 4 bases, leaving 8 bases between the germline ends. Here the CDR3 DNA reads TGCAGCGTTGAAACGGTTGGCACTGAAGCTTTCTTT. Its translation is CSVETVGTEAFF.

This clonotype has ten or more counts. At one of its ends the junction is not consistent with the germline gene, which may arise from a read error. The V and J genes are TRBV7-7 and TRBJ2-1; TRBD2 might be the D (5 bases). Germline assignment: CDR1 SSHAT and CDR2 FNYEAQ (reference sequence). The CDR3 length is 13 residues. Here the CDR3 DNA reads TGTGCTAGCAGCTTAAACGGAGGCAATGAGCAGTTCTTC. Translation gives CASSLNGGNEQFF. Full variable domain (remainder filled in from reference TRBV7-7 and TRBJ2-1): GAGVSQSPRYKVTKRGQDVTLRCDPISSHATLYWYQQALGQGPEFLTYFNYEAQPDKSGLPSDRFSAERPEGSISTLTIQRTEQRDSAMYRCASSLNGGNEQFFGPGTRLTVL.

The chain uses TRBV5-5 and TRBJ2-3; D is uncertain. Germline assignment: CDR1 SGHKS and CDR2 YYEKEE (reference sequence). V was clipped by 4 bases and J by 2 bases, with 11 bases between them. The CDR3 consists of 14 residues. CDR3 amino acids: CASSGTAFTDTQYF. CDR3 coding DNA: TGTGCCAGCAGCGGTACAGCATTCACAGATACGCAGTATTTT.

This clonotype was seen ten or more times. The rearrangement uses TRBV28 and TRBJ1-5, with a tentative D call TRBD1 (6 bases). The CDR3 length is 16 residues. Germline values: CDR1 MDHEN, CDR2 SYDVKM. V lost 2 bases and J lost 4, with 15 bases in between. This CDR3 is CASSLRGRGENQPQHF. In DNA form, the CDR3 reads TGTGCCAGCAGTTTACGTGGCAGGGGCGAAAATCAGCCCCAGCATTTT.

This clonotype was observed a few times. This chain joins TRBV4-1 and TRBJ1-6, with TRBD1 matching over 9 bases. CDR3 length: 15 residues. J was trimmed by 13 bases and V by 2 bases; bases with no gene match: 9. Looked up from germline, CDR1 is MGHRA and CDR2 is YSYEKL. The CDR3 reads CASSQPRDRVPPLHF. CDR3 nucleotide sequence: TGCGCCAGCAGCCAACCCCGGGACAGGGTACCTCCCCTCCACTTT.

The chain uses TRBV28 and TRBJ1-2, with D tentatively TRBD1 (5 bases). V lost 6 bases, J lost 8 bases, and 16 bases lay in between. The CDR3 runs to 13 residues. Germline assignment: CDR1 MDHEN and CDR2 SYDVKM. DNA for the CDR3: TGTGCCAGCAGCCCCGCCAATCGGGGGGGCTACACCTTC. Its protein is CASSPANRGGYTF.

A few counts support this clonotype. CDR3 in amino acids: CASSLNGYTF. For the CDR3, the DNA is TGTGCCAGCAGTTTAAATGGCTACACCTTC. This chain joins TRBV12-3 or TRBV12-4 and TRBJ1-2, with D uncertain. Trimming removed 2 bases at V and 6 bases at J, with 1 base between. This CDR3 contains 10 residues.